A selection of T cell receptor beta chains follows, all from one sample in a study of blood T cell repertoires in COVID-19. The repertoire was sequenced with immunoSEQ multiplex PCR; TCRdb's copy has only in-frame clones and lacks some. This sample yields under 450,000 clones, of which around 84% are seen a single time; more than 1% belongs to the top ten. Sequenced input: peripheral blood. All receptors come from a human donor with acute or convalescent COVID-19. The donor label of this sample is uncertain. The CDR3 runs from the conserved cysteine through the conserved F or W.

v_call,cdr3_aa
TRBV28,CASSYGTSVSSYNEQFF
TRBV5-4,CASSSLAGLSYNEQFF
TRBV6-5,CASSYQKGSNQPQHF
TRBV3-1/TRBV3-2,CASSQVSGNRYEQYF
TRBV13,CASSPAREDTGELFF
TRBV28,CASRYDLSGNGYTF
TRBV5-1,CASVLYPADTEAFF
TRBV30,CAWDNRVGSPLHF
TRBV11-2,CASSSPGQAALSNTEAFF
TRBV14,CASSQTGVKAFF
TRBV30,CAWSLEGQGPSYGYTF
TRBV28,CASSAPRRGSGANVLTF
TRBV7-9,CASSFETGNSPLHF
TRBV7-9,CASKLEGLLLNTEAFF
TRBV18,CASSRLAGSYNEQFF
TRBV7-2,CASSLARLARYQETQYF
TRBV27,CASSLPGGLHNRQYF
TRBV27,CASRRASGTEAFF
TRBV6-4,CATKPSTGTGIGYTF
TRBV15,CATSRSSREPQHF
TRBV28,CASRKPGRTEAFF
TRBV30,CAWSIVGNTIYF
TRBV3-1/TRBV3-2,CASSQLGGQGAGETQYF
TRBV5-1,CASSLEGVGAPYNEQFF
TRBV7-8,CASSLTGVNTEAFF
TRBV5-5,CASSLEGGWTEAFF
TRBV28,CASGSPGTSVAYEQYF
TRBV5-1,CASSRTSGDTGELFF
TRBV24-1,CATSASGDRGLRELFF
TRBV14,CASSRQGRISHGYTF
TRBV19,CASSSRPRGSSYNEQFF
TRBV18,CASSPGTAALSGGYTF
TRBV30,CAWSVPFQGAGEAFF
TRBV2,CARGGSGGGRAEAFF
TRBV6-5,CASTQGQVNTEAFF
TRBV4-1,CASSQEGTGVYYGYTF
TRBV19,CASSTKDTGRYNEKLFF
TRBV28,CASSLLAGSTDTQYF
TRBV3-1/TRBV3-2,CASSRPGTGGAEAFF
TRBV13,CASSSGGAAGYTF
TRBV10-1,CASSLVPSYEQYF
TRBV19,CASSIVGDVNTEAFF
TRBV29-1,CSVFIRRGGELFF
TRBV18,CASSLLDRRNEKLFF
TRBV7-2,CASRPWGTGTGLRNTEAFF
TRBV18,CASSLAGGVGELFF